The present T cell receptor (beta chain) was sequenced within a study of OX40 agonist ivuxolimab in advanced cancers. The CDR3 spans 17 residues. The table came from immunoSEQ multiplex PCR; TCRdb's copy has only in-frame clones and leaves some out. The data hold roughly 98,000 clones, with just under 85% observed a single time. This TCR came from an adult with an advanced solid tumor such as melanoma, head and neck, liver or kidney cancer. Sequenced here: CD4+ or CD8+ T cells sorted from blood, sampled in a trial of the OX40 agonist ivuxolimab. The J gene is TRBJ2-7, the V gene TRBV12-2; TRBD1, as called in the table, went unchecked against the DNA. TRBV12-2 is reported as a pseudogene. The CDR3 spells CASPSYPETDRHYEQYF. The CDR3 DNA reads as TGTGCAAGTCCCTCTTACCCAGAGACGGACAGGCACTACGAGCAGTACTTC.